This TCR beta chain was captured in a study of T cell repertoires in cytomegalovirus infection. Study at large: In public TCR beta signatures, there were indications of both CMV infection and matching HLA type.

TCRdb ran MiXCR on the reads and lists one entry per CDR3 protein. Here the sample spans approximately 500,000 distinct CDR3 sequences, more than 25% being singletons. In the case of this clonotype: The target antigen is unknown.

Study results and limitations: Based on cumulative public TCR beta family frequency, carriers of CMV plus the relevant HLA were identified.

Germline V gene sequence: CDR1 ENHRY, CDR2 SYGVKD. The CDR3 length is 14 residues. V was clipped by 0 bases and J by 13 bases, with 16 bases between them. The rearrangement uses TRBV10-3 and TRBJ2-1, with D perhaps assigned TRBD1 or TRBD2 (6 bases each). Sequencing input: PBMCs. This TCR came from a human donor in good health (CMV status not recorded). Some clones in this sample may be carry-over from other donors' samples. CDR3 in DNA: TGTGCCATCAGTGAGTCTCCAGGAGGGGGACCTCAGTTCTTC. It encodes CAISESPGGGPQFF.